This TCR beta chain was observed in a study of blood T cell repertoires in COVID-19. Method: immunoSEQ multiplex PCR; TCRdb's copy keeps in-frame clones and lacks some. The sample holds fewer than 450,000 clones, more than 70% seen once. This CDR3 region has 17 residues. V dropped 1 base and J dropped 2; count of bases not matched to a gene: 11. CDR1 is MGHDK and CDR2 is SYGVNS in the germline V gene. Sequencing was done on a sample of peripheral blood. The sequence came from a woman aged 45-60 years with COVID-19, enrolled during active disease. The rearrangement joins TRBV25-1 to TRBJ2-7; 7 bases map to TRBD1. CDR3 in DNA: TGTGCCAGCAGTGAATCCCCGGGACAGCTTCCCCCCTACGAGCAGTACTTC. Protein sequence: CASSESPGQLPPYEQYF.